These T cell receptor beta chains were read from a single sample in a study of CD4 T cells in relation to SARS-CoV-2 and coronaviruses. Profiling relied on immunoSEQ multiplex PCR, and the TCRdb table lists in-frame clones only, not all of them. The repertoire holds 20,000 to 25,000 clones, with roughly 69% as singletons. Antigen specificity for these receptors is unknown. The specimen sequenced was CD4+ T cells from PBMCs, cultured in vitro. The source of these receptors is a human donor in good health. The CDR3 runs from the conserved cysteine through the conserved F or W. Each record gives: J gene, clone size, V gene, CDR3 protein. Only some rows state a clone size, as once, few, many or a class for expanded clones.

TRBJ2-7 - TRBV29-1 CSVEEVRYSEQYF
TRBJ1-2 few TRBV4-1 CASSQVRDQGYTF
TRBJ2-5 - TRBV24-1 CATSDYAGAETQYF
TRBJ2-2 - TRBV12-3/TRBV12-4 CASRTLRGGELFF
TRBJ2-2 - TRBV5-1 CASSSGTSGYKMGTGELFF
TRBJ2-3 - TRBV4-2 CASSQLAGDTDTQYF
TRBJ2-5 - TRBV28 CASSFRRGAWETQYF
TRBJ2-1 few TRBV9 CASSVADYNEQFF
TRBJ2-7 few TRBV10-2 CASSESKYRGYEQYF
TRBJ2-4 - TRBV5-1 CASSLEGTNNIQYF
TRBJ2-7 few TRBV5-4 CASSVTSGSFSYEQYF
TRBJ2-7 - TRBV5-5 CASSLGYEQYF
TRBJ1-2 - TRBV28 CASSLGQAITYTF
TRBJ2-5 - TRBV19 CASSIATGMGETQYF
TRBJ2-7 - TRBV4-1 CASSQDEGPTWPHEQYF
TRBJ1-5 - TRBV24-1 CATSEGGQPQHF
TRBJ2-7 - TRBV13 CASSLLGSYEQYF
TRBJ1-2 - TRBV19 CASSIEGFYGYTF
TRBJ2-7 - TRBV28 CASSLLAGVGEQYF
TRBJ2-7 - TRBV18 CASSLLRDRLGGEQYF
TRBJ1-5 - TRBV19 CASSIGVGVGQPQHF
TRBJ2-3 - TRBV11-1 CASSLEGGFTDTQYF
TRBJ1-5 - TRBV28 CASTLRSQPQHF
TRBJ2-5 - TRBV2 CASSPETQETQYF
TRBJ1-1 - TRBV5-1 CASSLGEGSGTEAFF
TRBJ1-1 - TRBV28 CASSLPTGRTEAFF
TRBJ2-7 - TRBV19 CASGSRSSYEQYF
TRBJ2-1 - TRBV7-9 CASSLGTSGSIEQFF
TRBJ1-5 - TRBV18 CASSRGSNQPQHF
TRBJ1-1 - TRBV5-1 CASRGEVTEAFF
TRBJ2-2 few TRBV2 CASRVGSGNTGELFF
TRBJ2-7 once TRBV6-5 CASRQNVGPGEQYF
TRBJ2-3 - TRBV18 CASSLSSAGGTDTQYF
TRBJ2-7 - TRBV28 CASRESGTATYEQYF
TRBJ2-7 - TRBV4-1 CASSPNLSGQFYEQYF
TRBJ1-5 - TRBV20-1 CSASTGPSLASNQPQHF
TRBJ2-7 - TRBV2 CASSSLGERFSYEQYF
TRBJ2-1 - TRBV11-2 CASSSAGTRVADEQFF
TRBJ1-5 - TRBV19 CASHDRDAQPQHF
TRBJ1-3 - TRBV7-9 CASSQPALKFSGNTIYF
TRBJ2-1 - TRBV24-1 CATSDPGGRGPRYEQFF
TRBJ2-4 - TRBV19 CASSIDRVSIQYF
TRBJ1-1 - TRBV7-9 CASSFTGKSTEAFF
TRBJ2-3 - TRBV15 CATSRDTDTQYF
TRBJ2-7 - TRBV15 CATSRPGGEQYF
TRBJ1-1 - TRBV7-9 CASNPGTASKAFF
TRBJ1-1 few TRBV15 CATSGTARGAFF
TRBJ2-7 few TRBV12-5 CASGHYRGEQYF
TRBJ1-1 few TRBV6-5 CASSYRGVTEAFF
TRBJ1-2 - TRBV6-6 CASSYDTFNYGYTF
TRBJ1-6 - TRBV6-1 CASSETWGDYNSPLHF
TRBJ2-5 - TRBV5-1 CASSGGQYQETQYF
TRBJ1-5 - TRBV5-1 CASSVPGGWGDSNQPQHF
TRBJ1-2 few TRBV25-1 CASSDRYDYTF
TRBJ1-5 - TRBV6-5 CASRPGQGNQPQHF
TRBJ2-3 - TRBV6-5 CASTVSGTDTQYF
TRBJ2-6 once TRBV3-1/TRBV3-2 CASSRGDSYSGANVLTF
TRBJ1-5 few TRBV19 CASTTGWSSNQPQHF
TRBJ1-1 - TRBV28 CASAKIQGMITEAFF
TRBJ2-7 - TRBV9 CASSVGPRAYEQYF